The 18 T cell receptor beta chains listed next were all sequenced from one sample in a study of CD8 T cells in Susac syndrome. After extraction with the RNeasy kit, about 0.45 to 1 ug of the RNA was reverse transcribed using random hexamers. MiXCR, applied by TCRdb to the immunoSEQ multiplex PCR reads, yields one record per CDR3 protein. The table records 100,000 to 150,000 distinct CDR3 sequences, about 92% of them present only once. The specimen was CD4+ T cells from PBMCs. These receptors were taken from a human donor with multiple sclerosis.

This clonotype was seen more than once but under ten times. This chain's CDR3 is CASSLQTGDLYEQYF. The CDR3 DNA reads TGTGCCAGCAGCTTACAGACAGGGGACCTCTACGAGCAGTACTTC. The V call is TRBV7-2, the J call TRBJ2-7, with 8 bases that match TRBD1. CDR1 SGHTA and CDR2 FQGNSA come from the germline V gene. The CDR3 is 15 amino acids. Trimming at V came to 2 bases and at J to 3 bases, leaving 6 bases not matched to a gene.

This chain uses TRBV24-1 with TRBJ2-1; 10 positions agree with TRBD2. The ends lost 1 base at V and 7 bases at J; junction bases unmatched: 0. This CDR3 region has 14 residues. Germline V lookup: CDR1 KGHDR, CDR2 SFDVKD. The DNA of the CDR3 is TGTGCCACCAGTGATTTACTAGCGGGGAATGAGCAGTTCTTC. This gives the protein CATSDLLAGNEQFF.

This clonotype has a count of ten or more. This chain connects TRBV7-8 to TRBJ2-3, with D unresolved. From germline, CDR1 is SGHVS and CDR2 FQNEAQ. This CDR3 contains 12 residues. The V and J ends lost 2 bases and 2 bases respectively, with 2 bases between them. In nucleotides, the CDR3 is TGTGCCAGCAGCTTAATCACAGATACGCAGTATTTT. Translating it yields CASSLITDTQYF. Complete variable domain (other parts from reference TRBV7-8 and TRBJ2-3): GAGVSQSPRYKVAKRGQDVALRCDPISGHVSLFWYQQALGQGPEFLTYFQNEAQLDKSGLPSDRFFAERPEGSVSTLKIQRTQQEDSAVYLCASSLITDTQYFGPGTRLTVL.

V gene TRBV19 combines with J gene TRBJ1-2; the match to TRBD1 covers 7 bases. CDR1 and CDR2 (germline): LNHDA, SQIVND (reference sequence). This CDR3 has 14 amino acids. The V and J ends lost 4 bases and 2 bases, in that order; junction bases with no gene match: 4. The CDR3 loop reads CASSTDRKNYGYTF. The CDR3 DNA reads as TGTGCCAGTAGTACGGACAGGAAAAACTATGGCTACACCTTC.

V gene TRBV12-3 or TRBV12-4 combines with J gene TRBJ2-6; D possibly corresponds to TRBD2 (5 bases). V dropped 6 bases and J dropped 0 bases, with 9 bases sitting between them. This CDR3 spans 15 amino acids. The CDR3: CASSLRGSGANVLTF. CDR3 in DNA: TGTGCCAGCAGCCTCCGGGGCTCTGGGGCCAACGTCCTGACTTTC.

The gene calls are TRBV2 and TRBJ2-3; 9 bases agree with TRBD1. CDR3 length: 14 amino acids. From germline, CDR1 is SNHLY and CDR2 FYNNEI. With 5 bases clipped from V and 11 bases from J, the junction kept 11 bases outside the gene matches. The CDR3 protein is CASSTGTGIGLQYF. The CDR3 DNA is TGTGCCAGCAGTACCGGGACAGGGATTGGGCTGCAGTATTTT.

This clonotype came up once. The rearrangement links TRBV15 to TRBJ1-2; perhaps TRBD1 as D (6 bases). Germline values: CDR1 LNHNV, CDR2 YYDKDF (reference sequence). The V end was cut by 3 bases, the J end by 8 bases, with 16 bases between. The length of the CDR3 is 14 residues. CDR3 residues: CATSRKQGYQGYTF. Here the CDR3 DNA reads TGTGCCACCAGCAGGAAACAGGGATACCAGGGCTACACCTTC.

The count of this clonotype is one. This rearrangement joins TRBV29-1 to TRBJ2-7; 8 bases align to TRBD2. CDR1 and CDR2 (germline): SQVTM, ANQGSEA. This CDR3 region has 14 residues. V shed 7 bases, J shed 0 bases, and the junction held 8 bases outside the gene matches. The CDR3 here is CSARSGGLSYEQYF. The CDR3 bases are TGCAGCGCCCGAAGCGGGGGACTCTCCTACGAGCAGTACTTC.

CDR3 loop: CASSEENWRGTGELFF. CDR3 bases: TGTGCCAGCAGTGAAGAGAATTGGCGTGGGACCGGGGAGCTGTTTTTT. The rearrangement links TRBV6-1 to TRBJ2-2; D ambiguous. V gave up 1 base and J gave up 5 bases, with 14 bases separating them. The CDR3 is made up of 16 amino acids. Germline CDR1 MNHNS, CDR2 SASEGT.

This rearrangement joins TRBV30 to TRBJ1-2; tentative D call: TRBD1 (6 bases). The V end was cut by 4 bases, the J end by 7 bases, with 10 bases between. The germline V gene has CDR1 GTSNPN and CDR2 SVGIG (reference sequence). CDR3 length: 11 amino acids. As DNA, the CDR3 is TGTGCCTGGATGATAGGGGGTGGCTACACCTTC. Amino acids: CAWMIGGGYTF.

The chain uses TRBV5-1 and TRBJ2-3, with 7 bases aligning to TRBD1. Trimming took 3 bases from V and 13 from J; bases not matched to a gene: 5. The CDR3 is 11 amino acids. Germline V lookup: CDR1 SGHRS, CDR2 YFSETQ. The chain's CDR3 is CASSSDRLEYF. In DNA form, the CDR3 reads TGCGCCAGCAGCTCGGACAGGTTAGAGTATTTT.

The chain joins TRBV20-1 to TRBJ1-1; possibly TRBD1 for D (5 bases). From germline, CDR1 is DFQATT and CDR2 SNEGSKA (reference sequence). Trimming removed 1 base at V and 4 bases at J, with 13 bases between. The CDR3 consists of 14 residues. The CDR3 here is CSARGSGGTTEAFF. The CDR3 DNA is TGCAGTGCTAGAGGTTCCGGGGGAACCACTGAAGCTTTCTTT.

This rearrangement joins TRBV5-4 to TRBJ1-2; 7 bases line up with TRBD1. V lost 2 bases to trimming and J lost 7 bases; unmatched junction nucleotides: 5. The CDR3 consists of 13 residues. Germline CDR1 reads SGHNT; CDR2 reads YYREEE (reference sequence). In nucleotides, the CDR3 is TGTGCCAGCAGCTTAGACAGGGACGGTGGCTACACCTTC. Its translation is CASSLDRDGGYTF.

The chain is built from TRBV2 and TRBJ1-1; D unresolved. The V and J ends lost 5 bases and 4 bases respectively, with 11 bases between them. This CDR3 is built from 13 residues. The germline V gene has CDR1 SNHLY and CDR2 FYNNEI. CDR3 coding DNA: TGTGCCAGCAGTCAAGGATTTGGCACTGAAGCTTTCTTT. Residues: CASSQGFGTEAFF.

V and J are TRBV18 and TRBJ2-1; D ambiguous. This CDR3 spans 14 amino acids. Deletions cut 3 bases from V and 4 bases from J, with 10 bases between. Germline lookup yields CDR1 KGHSH and CDR2 LQKENI. The CDR3 coding sequence is TGTGCCAGCTCACCTCCACCCGGATACAATGAGCAGTTCTTC. Amino acid sequence: CASSPPPGYNEQFF.

The rearrangement links TRBV21-1 to TRBJ1-2. TRBV21-1 corresponds to a pseudogene. CDR3 length equals 14 residues. CDR3 sequence: CASSFLSGVYGYTF. The DNA for the CDR3 is TGTGCCAGCAGCTTCCTGAGCGGGGTATATGGCTACACCTTC.

The chain carries TRBV5-1 and TRBJ2-5; D might be TRBD1 (6 bases). Per germline, CDR1 SGHRS and CDR2 YFSETQ. This CDR3 spans 16 amino acids. The ends were cut back, 4 bases at V and 5 bases at J, with 21 bases in the middle. The CDR3 DNA reads as TGCGCCAGCAGCCCCCTCCCAGGGGTGACTGGGGAGACCCAGTACTTC. This gives the protein CASSPLPGVTGETQYF.

The J gene is TRBJ2-7, the V gene TRBV6-2 or TRBV6-3; D remains ambiguous. This CDR3 spans 11 amino acids. In germline, CDR1 is MNHEY, CDR2 SVGEGT. Deletions cut 8 bases from V and 2 bases from J, with 7 bases between. CDR3 sequence reads: CASVGTYEQYF. The CDR3 nucleotides are TGTGCCAGCGTCGGAACCTACGAGCAGTACTTC.